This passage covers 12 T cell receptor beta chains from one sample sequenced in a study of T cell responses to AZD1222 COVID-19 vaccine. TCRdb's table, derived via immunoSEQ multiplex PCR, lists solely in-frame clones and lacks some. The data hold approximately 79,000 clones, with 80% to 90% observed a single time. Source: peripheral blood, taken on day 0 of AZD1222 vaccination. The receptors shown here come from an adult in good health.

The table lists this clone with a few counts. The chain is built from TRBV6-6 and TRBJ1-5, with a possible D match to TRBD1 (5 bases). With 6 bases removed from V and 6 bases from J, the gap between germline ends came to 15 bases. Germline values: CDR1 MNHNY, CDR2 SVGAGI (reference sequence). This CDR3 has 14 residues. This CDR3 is CASSLLGGTQPQHF. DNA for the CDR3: TGTGCCAGCAGCTTGTTGGGGGGTACTCAGCCCCAGCATTTT.

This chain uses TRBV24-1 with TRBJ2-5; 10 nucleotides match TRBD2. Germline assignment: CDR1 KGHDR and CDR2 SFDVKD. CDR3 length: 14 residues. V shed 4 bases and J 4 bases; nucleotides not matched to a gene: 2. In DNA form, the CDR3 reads TGTGCCACCAGTGACGCTAGCGGGAGAGAGACCCAGTACTTC. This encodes CATSDASGRETQYF.

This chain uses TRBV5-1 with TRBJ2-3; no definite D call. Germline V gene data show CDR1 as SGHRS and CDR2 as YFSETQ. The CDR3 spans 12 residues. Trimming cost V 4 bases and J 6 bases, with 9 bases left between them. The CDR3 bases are TGCGCCAGCAGCGATCCCGGCGATACGCAGTATTTT. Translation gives CASSDPGDTQYF.

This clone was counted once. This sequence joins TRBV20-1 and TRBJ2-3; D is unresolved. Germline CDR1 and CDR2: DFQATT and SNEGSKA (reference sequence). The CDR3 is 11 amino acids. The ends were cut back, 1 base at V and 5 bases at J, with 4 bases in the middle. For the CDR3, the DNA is TGCAGTGCTAGAGGAAGAGATACGCAGTATTTT. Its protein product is CSARGRDTQYF.

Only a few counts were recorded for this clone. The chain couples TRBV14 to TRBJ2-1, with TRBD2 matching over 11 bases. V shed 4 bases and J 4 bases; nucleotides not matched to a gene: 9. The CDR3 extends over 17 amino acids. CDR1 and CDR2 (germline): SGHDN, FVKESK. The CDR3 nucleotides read TGTGCCAGCAGCCCTACCCAAACTAGCGGGAGTTACAATGAGCAGTTCTTC. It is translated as CASSPTQTSGSYNEQFF.

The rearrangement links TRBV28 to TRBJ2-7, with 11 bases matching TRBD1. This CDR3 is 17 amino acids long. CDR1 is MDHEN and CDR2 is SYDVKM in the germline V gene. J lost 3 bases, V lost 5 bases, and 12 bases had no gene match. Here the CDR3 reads CASSQPGQGEGLYEQYF. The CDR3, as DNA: TGTGCCAGCAGTCAACCGGGACAGGGGGAGGGCCTCTACGAGCAGTACTTC.

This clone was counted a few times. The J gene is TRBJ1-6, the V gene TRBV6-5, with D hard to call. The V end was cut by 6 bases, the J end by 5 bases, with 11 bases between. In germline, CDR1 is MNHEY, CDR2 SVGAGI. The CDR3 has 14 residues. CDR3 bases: TGTGCCAGCAGCCTGACACCCAATAATTCACCCCTCCACTTT. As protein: CASSLTPNNSPLHF.

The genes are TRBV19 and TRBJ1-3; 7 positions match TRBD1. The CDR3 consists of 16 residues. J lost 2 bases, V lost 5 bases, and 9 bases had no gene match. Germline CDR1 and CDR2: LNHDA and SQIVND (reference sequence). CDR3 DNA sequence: TGTGCCAGTAGTCGCCTTACAGGGGTCGCTGGAAACACCATATATTTT. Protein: CASSRLTGVAGNTIYF.

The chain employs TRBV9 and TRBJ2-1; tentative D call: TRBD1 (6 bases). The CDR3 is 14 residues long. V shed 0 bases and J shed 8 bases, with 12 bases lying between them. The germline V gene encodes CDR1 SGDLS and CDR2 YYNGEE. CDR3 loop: CASSVVAGEDEQFF. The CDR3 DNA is TGTGCCAGCAGCGTAGTAGCAGGGGAAGATGAGCAGTTCTTC.

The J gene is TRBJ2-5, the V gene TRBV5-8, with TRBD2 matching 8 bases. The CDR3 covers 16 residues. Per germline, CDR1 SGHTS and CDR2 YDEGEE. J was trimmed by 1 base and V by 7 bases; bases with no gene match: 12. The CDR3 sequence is CASLSGGAFFQETQYF. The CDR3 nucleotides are TGTGCCAGCTTGTCGGGGGGGGCGTTTTTCCAAGAGACCCAGTACTTC.

CDR3 protein: CASSPRLAGSEQYF. The CDR3, as DNA: TGTGCCAGCAGTCCCCGACTAGCGGGGAGCGAGCAGTACTTC. The V and J genes are TRBV6-5 and TRBJ2-7, with 11 bases identical to TRBD2. The CDR3 is made up of 14 amino acids. V shed 5 bases and J 6 bases; nucleotides not matched to a gene: 6. Germline V gene data show CDR1 as MNHEY and CDR2 as SVGAGI.

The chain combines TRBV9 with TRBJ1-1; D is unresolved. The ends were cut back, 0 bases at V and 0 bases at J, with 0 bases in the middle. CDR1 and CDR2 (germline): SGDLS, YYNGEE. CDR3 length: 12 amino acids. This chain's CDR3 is CASSVVNTEAFF. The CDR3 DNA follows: TGTGCCAGCAGCGTAGTGAACACTGAAGCTTTCTTT.